A selection of T cell receptor beta chains follows, all from one sample in a study of T cell responses to AZD1222 COVID-19 vaccine. Only in-frame clones appear in the TCRdb table, and some are missing; sequencing was by immunoSEQ multiplex PCR. The table lists some 130,000 clones, approximately 80% of them singletons. Sequenced here: peripheral blood, sampled on day 0 of AZD1222 vaccination. All receptors derive from an adult in good health. Each CDR3 is given with its conserved first and last residue. D genes are given only for firm matches. The size entry is marked missing in some rows and otherwise reads once, few, many or a size class.

J: TRBJ2-2
size: -
V: TRBV24-1
D: -
DNA: TGTGCCACCAGTGATTTAGCCAGGCCGAACACCGGGGAGCTGTTTTTT
CDR3: CATSDLARPNTGELFF

J: TRBJ2-2
size: -
V: TRBV4-1
D: TRBD1
DNA: TGCGCCAGCAGCCGCTTGACCGGGACAGGGTACACCGGGGAGCTGTTTTTT
CDR3: CASSRLTGTGYTGELFF

J: TRBJ2-2
size: -
V: TRBV6-5
D: TRBD1
DNA: TGTGCCAGCACCGTCGGGACAGACACCTGGTCTCCCTTGTTTTTT
CDR3: CASTVGTDTWSPLFF

J: TRBJ2-5
size: few
V: TRBV7-3
D: -
DNA: TGTGCCAGCAGCCGTGACAGTCTACAAGAGACCCAGTACTTC
CDR3: CASSRDSLQETQYF

J: TRBJ1-2
size: -
V: TRBV6-5
D: -
DNA: TGCGCAACGAGGGGCAGCACTTATGGCTACACCTTC
CDR3: CATRGSTYGYTF

J: TRBJ1-2
size: few
V: TRBV6-6
D: -
DNA: TGTGCCAGCAGACGCATGGGAGGGAGGGACTATGGCTACACCTTC
CDR3: CASRRMGGRDYGYTF

J: TRBJ2-5
size: -
V: TRBV2
D: TRBD1
DNA: TGTGCCAGCAGGGCGACAGGGGAAGAGACCCAGTACTTC
CDR3: CASRATGEETQYF

J: TRBJ1-1
size: -
V: TRBV5-4
D: TRBD1
DNA: TGTGCCAGCAGCTTGGGTCCGACACAGGGGGCCGGTCGAAAAGCTTTCTTT
CDR3: CASSLGPTQGAGRKAFF

J: TRBJ1-1
size: -
V: TRBV5-1
D: TRBD1
DNA: TGCGCCAGCAGCTTAGGACAGGGTCGCACTGAAGCTTTCTTT
CDR3: CASSLGQGRTEAFF

J: TRBJ1-2
size: -
V: TRBV7-9
D: TRBD1
DNA: TGTGCCAGCAGCTTCAGGGGGTTCTATGGCTACACCTTC
CDR3: CASSFRGFYGYTF

J: TRBJ1-6
size: few
V: TRBV10-2
D: TRBD1
DNA: TGCGCCAGCAAGGCAGGGGGGAATTCACCCCTCCACTTT
CDR3: CASKAGGNSPLHF

J: TRBJ1-5
size: -
V: TRBV5-1
D: -
DNA: TGCGCCAGCAGCTTGGACCAGGGCAATCAGCCCCAGCATTTT
CDR3: CASSLDQGNQPQHF

J: TRBJ1-2
size: -
V: TRBV10-3
D: -
DNA: TGTGCCATCAGTGTGGCGGCCTATGGCTACACCTTC
CDR3: CAISVAAYGYTF

J: TRBJ1-4
size: -
V: TRBV28
D: -
DNA: TGTGCCAGCAGTTTGTCAGGGGCGGGTGAAAAACTGTTTTTT
CDR3: CASSLSGAGEKLFF

J: TRBJ1-1
size: few
V: TRBV7-9
D: -
DNA: TGTGCCAGCAGCTTTGGACAAGACACTGAAGCTTTCTTT
CDR3: CASSFGQDTEAFF

J: TRBJ1-4
size: -
V: TRBV19
D: -
DNA: TGTGCCAGTAGTATAGAGGATTATGATAATGAAAAACTGTTTTTT
CDR3: CASSIEDYDNEKLFF

J: TRBJ1-1
size: -
V: TRBV9
D: -
DNA: TGTGCCAGCAGCCCAGGGCCGTATGAAGCTTTCTTT
CDR3: CASSPGPYEAFF

J: TRBJ2-2
size: once
V: TRBV6-1
D: -
DNA: TGTGCCAGCAGTAACACCGGGGAGCTGTTTTTT
CDR3: CASSNTGELFF

J: TRBJ1-2
size: -
V: TRBV2
D: -
DNA: TGTGCCAGCAGTGTGTTGCAGATATCTCTATCTGGCTACACCTTC
CDR3: CASSVLQISLSGYTF

J: TRBJ2-1
size: few
V: TRBV12-3/TRBV12-4
D: -
DNA: TGTGCCAGCAGCCTCAATGCAGGGGTGGAGCAGTTCTTC
CDR3: CASSLNAGVEQFF

J: TRBJ1-4
size: -
V: TRBV5-1
D: TRBD1
DNA: TGCGCCAGCAGTGTCCGCCGGGGGACAGGGCTTAATGAAAAACTGTTTTTT
CDR3: CASSVRRGTGLNEKLFF

J: TRBJ1-2
size: few
V: TRBV19
D: -
DNA: TGTGCCAGTAGTATAGAAGGGTCACAGGGAGGTGGCTACACCTTC
CDR3: CASSIEGSQGGGYTF

J: TRBJ1-1
size: -
V: TRBV18
D: -
DNA: TGTGCCAGCTCACCACCGAGGGGCATGGACACTGAAGCTTTCTTT
CDR3: CASSPPRGMDTEAFF

J: TRBJ1-1
size: -
V: TRBV19
D: TRBD1
DNA: TGTGCCAGTAAGAAAGGGACAGGGCAAAGCACTGAAGCTTTCTTT
CDR3: CASKKGTGQSTEAFF

J: TRBJ1-2
size: -
V: TRBV28
D: -
DNA: TGTGCCAGCAGTAGGGGGAACTATGGCTACACCTTC
CDR3: CASSRGNYGYTF

J: TRBJ2-5
size: -
V: TRBV3-1/TRBV3-2
D: -
DNA: TGTGCCAGCAGCCTTCCCCGGGGGCGGGAGACCCAGTACTTC
CDR3: CASSLPRGRETQYF

J: TRBJ1-1
size: -
V: TRBV18
D: TRBD1
DNA: TGTGCCAGCTCACAGCTCCGGGACAGGGGCCCCACTGAAGCTTTCTTT
CDR3: CASSQLRDRGPTEAFF

J: TRBJ2-7
size: -
V: TRBV27
D: -
DNA: TGTGCCAGCAGCCCCCAGGGCGTCGCGTCCTACGAGCAGTACTTC
CDR3: CASSPQGVASYEQYF

J: TRBJ1-4
size: -
V: TRBV18
D: -
DNA: TGTGCCAGCTCACCGAGCGTCACCTCGGATAATGAAAAACTGTTTTTT
CDR3: CASSPSVTSDNEKLFF

J: TRBJ1-5
size: -
V: TRBV28
D: TRBD1
DNA: TGTGCCAGCAGCCGTATCACAGGGACAGTCTCTCAGCCCCAGCATTTT
CDR3: CASSRITGTVSQPQHF

J: TRBJ1-1
size: -
V: TRBV18
D: -
DNA: TGTGCCAGCTCACCACCGAGCCGCAGGGCTGTGAACACTGAAGCTTTCTTT
CDR3: CASSPPSRRAVNTEAFF

J: TRBJ1-6
size: once
V: TRBV7-6
D: TRBD1
DNA: TGTGCCAGCAGAACAGGGGAGGGAAGGAATTCACCCCTCCACTTT
CDR3: CASRTGEGRNSPLHF

J: TRBJ1-1
size: -
V: TRBV3-1/TRBV3-2
D: TRBD1
DNA: TGTGCCAGCAGCCCGGGACAGGGCTTGAAGGCTTTCTTT
CDR3: CASSPGQGLKAFF

J: TRBJ1-1
size: -
V: TRBV3-1/TRBV3-2
D: -
DNA: TGTGCCAGCAGCCAAGGTGGTGGAGGGACTGAAGCTTTCTTT
CDR3: CASSQGGGGTEAFF

J: TRBJ2-5
size: once
V: TRBV30
D: TRBD1
DNA: TGTGCCTGGAGTAGACAGGGAGCAGAGACCCAGTACTTC
CDR3: CAWSRQGAETQYF

J: TRBJ2-5
size: -
V: TRBV2
D: -
DNA: TGTGCCAGCAGTCTCCTGGTGCAAGAGACCCAGTACTTC
CDR3: CASSLLVQETQYF

J: TRBJ2-7
size: -
V: TRBV9
D: -
DNA: TGTGCCAGCAGCGTAGGGACTGCCCCCTACGAGCAGTACTTC
CDR3: CASSVGTAPYEQYF

J: TRBJ2-7
size: -
V: TRBV20-1
D: -
DNA: TGCAGTGCTAGTGCCGGGGATTCCTACGAGCAGTACTTC
CDR3: CSASAGDSYEQYF

J: TRBJ1-2
size: -
V: TRBV9
D: TRBD1
DNA: TGTGCCAGCAGCGGAGGACAGGGAGAAGTTTTGGAGGGCTACACCTTC
CDR3: CASSGGQGEVLEGYTF

J: TRBJ1-1
size: -
V: TRBV11-2
D: -
DNA: TGTGCCAGCAGCTCGGAGGCAGGGGTCGGCACTGAAGCTTTCTTT
CDR3: CASSSEAGVGTEAFF

J: TRBJ1-5
size: -
V: TRBV2
D: TRBD1
DNA: TGTGCCAGCAGTGGTTCCCAGGGGGAAAAGGGCAATCAGCCCCAGCATTTT
CDR3: CASSGSQGEKGNQPQHF

J: TRBJ1-2
size: -
V: TRBV28
D: TRBD1
DNA: TGTGCCATCCTTACGGGACAGGGGACTCACAACTATGGCTACACCTTC
CDR3: CAILTGQGTHNYGYTF

J: TRBJ1-1
size: few
V: TRBV27
D: -
DNA: TGTGCCAGCAGCCTCAACCAATACACTGAAGCTTTCTTT
CDR3: CASSLNQYTEAFF

J: TRBJ1-1
size: -
V: TRBV5-1
D: TRBD1
DNA: TGCGCCAGCAGCTTTACTGCGACAGGGGGCAACACTGAAGCTTTCTTT
CDR3: CASSFTATGGNTEAFF

J: TRBJ1-1
size: -
V: TRBV5-4
D: TRBD1
DNA: TGTGCCAGCAGAGCCGACAGGGAGTCCACTGAAGCTTTCTTT
CDR3: CASRADRESTEAFF

J: TRBJ1-1
size: once
V: TRBV5-4
D: -
DNA: TGTGCCAGCAGCAACCGGGCCAAGAACACTGAAGCTTTCTTT
CDR3: CASSNRAKNTEAFF

J: TRBJ2-1
size: -
V: TRBV30
D: -
DNA: TGTGCCTGCCTTTCTACAGGATTAGAGCAGTTCTTC
CDR3: CACLSTGLEQFF

J: TRBJ1-5
size: -
V: TRBV3-1/TRBV3-2
D: TRBD1
DNA: TGTGCCAGCAGCCAAGGGGCTCAGGGGGGTTATCAGCCCCAGCATTTT
CDR3: CASSQGAQGGYQPQHF

J: TRBJ1-1
size: -
V: TRBV6-5
D: -
DNA: TGTGCCAGCAGTTCGGAACTGAGGACTGAAGCTTTCTTT
CDR3: CASSSELRTEAFF

J: TRBJ1-3
size: few
V: TRBV5-6
D: -
DNA: TGTGCCAGCAGCTCAGGATTCTCTGGAAACACCATATATTTT
CDR3: CASSSGFSGNTIYF

J: TRBJ2-7
size: -
V: TRBV5-6
D: -
DNA: TGTGCCAGCAGCGGTCCAAGCTCCTACGAGCAGTACTTC
CDR3: CASSGPSSYEQYF

J: TRBJ2-7
size: -
V: TRBV11-2
D: -
DNA: TGTGCCAGCAGCTTAGATTTGGGGGACGAGCAGTACTTC
CDR3: CASSLDLGDEQYF

J: TRBJ1-6
size: once
V: TRBV3-1/TRBV3-2
D: -
DNA: TGTGCCAGCAGCCAAGCCCTGAGCTCCTATAATTCACCCCTCCACTTT
CDR3: CASSQALSSYNSPLHF

J: TRBJ1-1
size: -
V: TRBV28
D: TRBD1
DNA: TGTGCCAGCAGTTTTCGGGGACAGGGGGACACTGAAGCTTTCTTT
CDR3: CASSFRGQGDTEAFF

J: TRBJ1-2
size: -
V: TRBV5-1
D: -
DNA: TGCGCCAGCAGCTTGGAAGGGCACTCTCCTAACTATGGCTACACCTTC
CDR3: CASSLEGHSPNYGYTF

J: TRBJ1-1
size: -
V: TRBV3-1/TRBV3-2
D: -
DNA: TGTGCCAGCAGCCAGGTGACGATGGCTGAAGCTTTCTTT
CDR3: CASSQVTMAEAFF

J: TRBJ1-2
size: -
V: TRBV28
D: TRBD1
DNA: TGTGCCAGCAGCCCCCGGACAGGGATTTTGTGGGGCTACACCTTC
CDR3: CASSPRTGILWGYTF

J: TRBJ1-6
size: -
V: TRBV28
D: -
DNA: TGTGCCAGCAGTTCGGGGCAGGTGACCTATAATTCACCCCTCCACTTT
CDR3: CASSSGQVTYNSPLHF

J: TRBJ2-3
size: -
V: TRBV29-1
D: -
DNA: TGCAGCGTCCCTCGGGGAAGTGGATTGGATACGCAGTATTTT
CDR3: CSVPRGSGLDTQYF